The following is a T cell receptor (beta chain) sequence with its context. Time point denoted: newly diagnosed GD, antithyroid drugs for less than 3 months. TCR sequences were obtained from RNA taken from PBMCs. Roughly 9.5-milliliter peripheral blood samples went into EDTA tubes. Researchers made TCR beta libraries by using iRepertoire HTBI primers and running Arm-PCR on CDR3 regions. Per the original methods: Identification yielded approximately 67 TRBV and under 15 TRBJ segments across samples. MiXCR, run by TCRdb on the multiplex PCR reads, gives a single entry per CDR3 protein. The V and J calls and clone size come from TCRdb's table, not from the authors' own analysis. The sample lists under 400,000 distinct CDR3 sequences, around 15% occurring once. The sample comes from a study of regulatory T cells in long-lasting Graves disease. Trimming cost V 8 bases and J 8 bases, with 21 bases left between them. Germline loops: CDR1 MNHEY, CDR2 SMNVEV (reference sequence). This CDR3 region has 14 residues.

The same data also contributed to another study, on T cells in Graves' hyperthyroidism and ophthalmopathy. That work contributes: Orbital computed tomography and thyroid ultrasound, together with serum TRAb and thyroxine and clinical symptoms, were used for diagnoses.

The clonotype was recovered from a man between 35 and 55 years old with Graves disease. Sample: peripheral blood mononuclear cells (PBMCs), taken at new diagnosis, from a patient treated with antithyroid drugs. V usage is TRBV27 and J usage is TRBJ1-2; D is ambiguous. The CDR3 spells CASGTGPPARGYTF. The CDR3 nucleotides read TGTGCCAGCGGCACCGGGCCCCCGGCGAGGGGCTACACCTTC.